This TCR beta chain emerged from a study of regulatory T cells in long-lasting Graves disease. General observations from the study: There was favoring of TRBV28, TRBJ1-2 and TRBJ2-5 in persistent disease. Persistent Graves' patients possessed reduced TCR diversity relative to recently diagnosed ones.

Building of the TCR beta libraries involved iRepertoire HTBI primers and Arm-PCR of CDR3 regions. Using its own MiXCR run on the multiplex PCR reads, TCRdb lists one record per CDR3 protein. The table records about 350,000 distinct CDR3 sequences, about a sixth of them present only once. Time point noted: newly diagnosed GD, antithyroid drugs for less than 3 months. Following extraction of RNA from PBMCs, that RNA was used to make the TCR library. V was trimmed by 0 bases and J by 4 bases, leaving 16 bases between them. The CDR3 contains 17 residues. The germline V gene has CDR1 LGHNA and CDR2 YNFKEQ. In this sample, this clonotype turned up many times. Its antigen is unknown. A further study also used this sample, focusing on T cells in Graves' hyperthyroidism and ophthalmopathy. That investigation notes: Patients between 18 and 65 years old had hyperthyroidism, newly diagnosed and lasting under 2 months.

The sequenced sample was peripheral blood mononuclear cells (PBMCs), obtained at new diagnosis, from a patient treated with antithyroid drugs. The TCR was taken from a man aged 40-50 years with Graves disease. This chain connects TRBV4-2 to TRBJ2-1; unclear D gene. The CDR3 is CASSQEASPSGYNEQFF. In DNA, the CDR3 is TGTGCCAGCAGCCAAGAGGCCTCCCCGTCCGGGTACAATGAGCAGTTCTTC.